Each of the 25 T cell receptor beta chains below was sequenced from the same sample in a study of blood T cell repertoires in COVID-19. The protocol was immunoSEQ multiplex PCR, while the TCRdb copy is restricted to in-frame clones and leaves out a portion. The table shows approximately 210,000 clones, with about four fifths occurring only once. The sequenced sample was peripheral blood. Receptor source: an older woman with active or convalescent COVID-19.

This clone was seen just once. V usage is TRBV5-4 and J usage is TRBJ2-3; possible D gene TRBD2, 6 bases. CDR1 and CDR2 from the germline V gene are SGHNT and YYREEE (reference sequence). CDR3 length: 15 amino acids. Trimming took off 6 bases at V and 2 bases at J, with 16 bases between the two ends. CDR3 residues: CASNPSPGDTDTQYF. CDR3 nucleotides: TGTGCCAGCAACCCTTCCCCGGGGGACACAGATACGCAGTATTTT.

The CDR3 loop is CASSQRTSDEQFF. The CDR3 coding sequence is TGCGCCAGCAGCCAACGGACTAGCGATGAGCAGTTCTTC. This chain joins TRBV4-1 and TRBJ2-1, with 9 bases that match TRBD2. Unmatched junction bases numbered 1, after V lost 2 bases and J lost 8 bases. This CDR3 is built from 13 residues. Germline CDR1 is MGHRA and CDR2 is YSYEKL.

In nucleotides, the CDR3 is TGTGCCAGCAGCCGGACAGGGGGCCGTGGCTATGGCTACACCTTC. The encoded protein is CASSRTGGRGYGYTF. The chain recombines TRBV28 with TRBJ1-2, with TRBD1 matching 11 bases. J was trimmed by 4 bases and V by 6 bases; bases with no gene match: 7. Germline V gene lookup returns CDR1 MDHEN and CDR2 SYDVKM. The CDR3 length is 15 residues.

This clone was counted once. The chain has TRBV11-1 and TRBJ2-5; a possible D gene is TRBD1 (5 bases). Germline V gene sequence: CDR1 SGHAT, CDR2 FQDESV (reference sequence). Trimming left V 5 bases short and J 4 bases short, with 17 bases between. The CDR3 covers 15 residues. The CDR3 loop reads CASSNNRLGRETQYF. CDR3 bases: TGTGCCAGCAGCAACAACAGGTTAGGGCGAGAGACCCAGTACTTC.

CDR3 amino acids: CASSSRLPEGNEQFF. CDR3 DNA sequence: TGTGCCAGCAGCTCTCGACTCCCCGAGGGCAATGAGCAGTTCTTC. The chain carries TRBV5-8 and TRBJ2-1, with D possibly TRBD2 on 5 matching bases. Germline-derived CDR1 and CDR2 are SGHTS and YDEGEE. The V end lost 3 bases, the J end lost 6 bases, and 16 bases lay between the germline ends. This CDR3 contains 15 residues.

V is TRBV5-5 and J is TRBJ2-1; D is possibly TRBD2 (5 bases). The CDR3 extends over 15 amino acids. From germline, CDR1 is SGHKS and CDR2 YYEKEE (reference sequence). V dropped 0 bases and J dropped 2 bases, with 9 bases sitting between them. The CDR3 bases are TGTGCCAGCAGCTTGGATCGGGAACCCTACAATGAGCAGTTCTTC. Its protein product is CASSLDREPYNEQFF. Looking up the rest from reference TRBV5-5 and TRBJ2-1 gives the full variable domain: DAGVTQSPTHLIKTRGQQVTLRCSPISGHKSVSWYQQVLGQGPQFIFQYYEKEERGRGNFPDRFSARQFPNYSSELNVNALLLGDSALYLCASSLDREPYNEQFFGPGTRLTVL.

This chain links TRBV19 with TRBJ2-3, with unresolved D. V was trimmed by 6 bases and J by 6 bases, leaving 13 bases between them. The CDR3 is made up of 13 amino acids. CDR1 is LNHDA and CDR2 is SQIVND in the germline V gene (reference sequence). In DNA form, the CDR3 reads TGTGCCAGTAGATCCCCCCCCATGGATACGCAGTATTTT. Protein: CASRSPPMDTQYF. The entire variable domain, with the rest obtained from reference TRBV19 and TRBJ2-3, is as follows: DGGITQSPKYLFRKEGQNVTLSCEQNLNHDAMYWYRQDPGQGLRLIYYSQIVNDFQKGDIAEGYSVSREKKESFPLTVTSAQKNPTAFYLCASRSPPMDTQYFGPGTRLTVL.

V and J are TRBV19 and TRBJ2-3; TRBD1 is a possible D gene (5 bases). This CDR3 spans 15 amino acids. CDR1 and CDR2 (germline): LNHDA, SQIVND (reference sequence). The V end was cut by 4 bases, the J end by 2 bases, with 13 bases between. CDR3 loop: CASSRRGPYTDTQYF. Here the CDR3 DNA reads TGTGCCAGTAGTAGAAGGGGCCCCTACACAGATACGCAGTATTTT.

V and J are TRBV11-3 and TRBJ2-7, with 9 positions matching TRBD2. Germline values: CDR1 SGHNT, CDR2 YENEEA. This CDR3 region has 14 residues. J lost 7 bases, V lost 1 base, and 5 bases had no gene match. CDR3 nucleotide sequence: TGTGCCAGCAGCTTAGTAGCGGGAGTCAGTGAGCAGTACTTC. Its protein is CASSLVAGVSEQYF.

This clone has just a few counts. The V gene is TRBV2, the J gene TRBJ2-7; a possible D gene is TRBD1 (6 bases). Deletions cut 7 bases from V and 3 bases from J, with 7 bases between. The CDR3 length is 11 residues. Germline loops: CDR1 SNHLY, CDR2 FYNNEI. The CDR3 DNA sequence: TGTGCCAGCACCAGGGGCTACGAGCAGTACTTC. Its protein product is CASTRGYEQYF.

This rearrangement joins TRBV2 to TRBJ1-5; D is unresolved. The CDR3 has 14 residues. V lost 6 bases to trimming and J lost 4 bases, with 13 bases between them. Germline CDR1 and CDR2: SNHLY and FYNNEI. CDR3 nucleotides: TGTGCCAGCAGACCGAACCTACTGAATCAGCCCCAGCATTTT. Translating it yields CASRPNLLNQPQHF.

The chain uses TRBV4-1 and TRBJ1-3; D gene uncertain. CDR1 is MGHRA and CDR2 is YSYEKL in the germline V gene. V was shortened by 4 bases and J by 0 bases, with 10 bases between the two germline ends. This CDR3 comprises 15 residues. Here the CDR3 reads CASSLGTVSGNTIYF. CDR3 DNA sequence: TGCGCCAGCAGCCTAGGAACAGTCTCTGGAAACACCATATATTTT.

This clone has just a few counts. This chain uses TRBV6-5 with TRBJ1-3; D is unclear. Germline CDR1 is MNHEY and CDR2 is SVGAGI. This CDR3 contains 15 residues. Trimming cost V 5 bases and J 4 bases, with 15 bases left between them. CDR3 DNA: TGTGCCAGCAGTACCCAAACGGGAGTGGGAAACACCATATATTTT. Translated, it gives CASSTQTGVGNTIYF.

The count of this clone is one. V usage is TRBV2 and J usage is TRBJ1-1; TRBD1 agrees at 7 bases. The germline CDR1 and CDR2 sequences are SNHLY and FYNNEI. The junction had 10 bases not matched to a gene; V was cut back by 4 bases and J by 2 bases. The CDR3 consists of 16 residues. CDR3 protein: CASSVVKGAPNTEAFF. In nucleotides, the CDR3 is TGTGCCAGCAGTGTAGTAAAGGGGGCCCCCAACACTGAAGCTTTCTTT.

This sequence joins TRBV27 and TRBJ2-7, with 8 bases matching TRBD1. With 4 bases clipped from V and 3 bases from J, the junction kept 17 bases outside the gene matches. The length of the CDR3 is 18 residues. Per the germline V gene, CDR1 is MNHEY and CDR2 is SMNVEV (reference sequence). The CDR3 coding sequence is TGTGCCAGCAGTTCCGGACAGGGCGCGCCTCACCTCTACTACGAGCAGTACTTC. Its protein is CASSSGQGAPHLYYEQYF.

CDR3 sequence reads: CASSLDAAYEQYF. CDR3 in DNA: TGTGCCAGCAGCTTAGACGCAGCCTACGAGCAGTACTTC. V and J are TRBV7-8 and TRBJ2-7; unclear D gene. Germline-derived CDR1 and CDR2 are SGHVS and FQNEAQ. The V and J ends lost 1 base and 2 bases respectively, with 6 bases between them. This CDR3 comprises 13 residues.

The chain joins TRBV11-2 to TRBJ1-2; D remains ambiguous. This CDR3 spans 15 amino acids. The V end lost 1 base, the J end lost 4 bases, and 13 bases lay between the germline ends. Germline V CDR1 and CDR2: SGHAT, FQNNGV. The DNA of the CDR3 is TGTGCCAGCAGCTTAGGCAGACTTGAGGGCTATGGCTACACCTTC. Residues: CASSLGRLEGYGYTF.

The genes are TRBV9 and TRBJ1-1; D not certain. The CDR3 is made up of 13 amino acids. CDR1 is SGDLS and CDR2 is YYNGEE in the germline V gene. The V end was cut by 1 base, the J end by 0 bases, with 4 bases between. CDR3 protein: CASSVQVNTEAFF. In nucleotides, the CDR3 is TGTGCCAGCAGCGTACAGGTGAACACTGAAGCTTTCTTT.

Turning to this clone: Other nucleotide sequences in the sample specify the same CDR3. The chain links TRBV4-1 to TRBJ2-3; possible D gene TRBD2, 6 bases. This CDR3 has 15 residues. CDR1 and CDR2 from the germline V gene are MGHRA and YSYEKL. Trimming left V 2 bases short and J 2 bases short, with 11 bases between. The CDR3 protein is CASSQLGLSTDTQYF. The CDR3 region has the DNA TGCGCCAGCAGCCAACTGGGACTGTCCACAGATACGCAGTATTTT.

The chain is built from TRBV7-9 and TRBJ2-4, with no clear D. Germline CDR1 and CDR2: SEHNR and FQNEAQ (reference sequence). The V end was cut by 1 base, the J end by 0 bases, with 10 bases between. The CDR3 has 16 residues. DNA of the CDR3: TGTGCCAGCAGCTTAGTGCTGGGCAGAGCCAAAAACATTCAGTACTTC. Translation gives CASSLVLGRAKNIQYF. Filled out from reference TRBV7-9 and TRBJ2-4, the complete variable domain reads DTGVSQNPRHKITKRGQNVTFRCDPISEHNRLYWYRQTLGQGPEFLTYFQNEAQLEKSRLLSDRFSAERPKGSFSTLEIQRTEQGDSAMYLCASSLVLGRAKNIQYFGAGTRLSVL.

The chain uses TRBV28 and TRBJ2-7; no clear D. There are 11 residues in the CDR3. The V and J ends lost 5 bases and 2 bases respectively, with 4 bases between them. CDR1 and CDR2 (germline): MDHEN, SYDVKM. Here the CDR3 DNA reads TGTGCCAGCAGTCAAACCTACGAGCAGTACTTC. It yields the protein CASSQTYEQYF.

This clone was seen a few times. The rearrangement uses TRBV7-3 and TRBJ2-7; perhaps TRBD2 as D (5 bases). The germline V gene has CDR1 SGHTA and CDR2 FQGTGA. Trimming took 5 bases from V and 3 from J, leaving 11 bases between them. This CDR3 is built from 13 residues. The CDR3 reads CASSPSGGYEQYF. CDR3 bases: TGTGCCAGCAGCCCAAGCGGAGGCTACGAGCAGTACTTC.

This chain's CDR3 is CASRMVAGNTGELFF. The CDR3 DNA reads as TGCGCCAGCAGAATGGTAGCTGGGAACACCGGGGAGCTGTTTTTT. The chain recombines TRBV5-1 with TRBJ2-2; D unclear. This CDR3 has 15 amino acids. Trimming stripped 5 bases from V and 1 base from J, with 12 bases between. Germline-derived CDR1 and CDR2 are SGHRS and YFSETQ.

This chain uses TRBV18 with TRBJ2-2; 8 nucleotides agree with TRBD1. Germline CDR1 and CDR2: KGHSH and LQKENI. V trimming: 3 bases; J trimming: 14 bases; junction bases outside the gene matches: 2. This CDR3 is built from 11 residues. In nucleotides, the CDR3 is TGTGCCAGCTCACCGGACAGGGTCCTGTTTTTT. Residues: CASSPDRVLFF.

V gene TRBV12-3 or TRBV12-4 combines with J gene TRBJ2-3, with 7 bases identical to TRBD2. This CDR3 comprises 12 residues. Losses at the gene ends were 5 bases for V and 5 bases for J; bases not matched to a gene: 1. CDR3 region: CASSGGGDTQYF. CDR3 coding DNA: TGTGCCAGCAGTGGCGGGGGAGATACGCAGTATTTT.